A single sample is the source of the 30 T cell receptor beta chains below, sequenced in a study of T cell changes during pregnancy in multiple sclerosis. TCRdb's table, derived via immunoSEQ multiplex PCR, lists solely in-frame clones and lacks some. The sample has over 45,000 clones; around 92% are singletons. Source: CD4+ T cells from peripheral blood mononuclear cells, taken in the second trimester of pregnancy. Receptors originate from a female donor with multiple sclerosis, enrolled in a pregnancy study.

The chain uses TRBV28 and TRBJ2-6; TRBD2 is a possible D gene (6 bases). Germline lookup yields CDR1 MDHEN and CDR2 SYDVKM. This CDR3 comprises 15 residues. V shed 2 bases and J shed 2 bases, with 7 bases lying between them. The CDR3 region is CASSLGGTGANVLTF. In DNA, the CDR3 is TGTGCCAGCAGTTTAGGGGGGACTGGGGCCAACGTCCTGACTTTC. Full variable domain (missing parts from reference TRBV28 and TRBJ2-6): DVKVTQSSRYLVKRTGEKVFLECVQDMDHENMFWYRQDPGLGLRLIYFSYDVKMKEKGDIPEGYSVSREKKERFSLILESASTNQTSMYLCASSLGGTGANVLTFGAGSRLTVL.

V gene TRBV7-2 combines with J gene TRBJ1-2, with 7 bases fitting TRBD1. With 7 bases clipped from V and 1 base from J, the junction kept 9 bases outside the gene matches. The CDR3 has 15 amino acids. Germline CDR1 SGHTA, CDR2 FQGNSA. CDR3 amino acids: CASNVDRTLNYGYTF. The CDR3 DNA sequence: TGTGCCAGCAATGTGGACAGGACACTTAACTATGGCTACACCTTC. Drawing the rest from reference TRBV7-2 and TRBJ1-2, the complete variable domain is GAGVSQSPSNKVTEKGKDVELRCDPISGHTALYWYRQSLGQGLEFLIYFQGNSAPDKSGLPSDRFSAERTGGSVSTLTIQRTQQEDSAVYLCASNVDRTLNYGYTFGSGTRLTVV.

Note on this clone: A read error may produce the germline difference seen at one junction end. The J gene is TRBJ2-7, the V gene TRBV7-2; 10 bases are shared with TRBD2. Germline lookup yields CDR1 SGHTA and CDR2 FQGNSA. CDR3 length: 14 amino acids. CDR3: CASSPVGSGGFSHF. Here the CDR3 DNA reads TGTGCCAGCAGCCCTGTGGGTAGCGGGGGGTTTAGTCACTTC.

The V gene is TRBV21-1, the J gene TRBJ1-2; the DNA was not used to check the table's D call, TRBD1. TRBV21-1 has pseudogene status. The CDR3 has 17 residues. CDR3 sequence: CASSKSEQGELNYGYTF. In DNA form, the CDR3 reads TGTGCCAGCAGCAAATCCGAACAGGGCGAATTAAACTATGGCTACACCTTC.

This CDR3 is CASSQQGNEQFF. The CDR3 DNA is TGTGCCAGTAGTCAACAGGGCAATGAGCAGTTCTTC. This chain connects TRBV19 to TRBJ2-1, with a possible D match to TRBD1 (6 bases). Looked up from germline, CDR1 is LNHDA and CDR2 is SQIVND (reference sequence). The CDR3 length is 12 residues. Trimming removed 5 bases from V and 6 bases from J, with 8 bases in between.

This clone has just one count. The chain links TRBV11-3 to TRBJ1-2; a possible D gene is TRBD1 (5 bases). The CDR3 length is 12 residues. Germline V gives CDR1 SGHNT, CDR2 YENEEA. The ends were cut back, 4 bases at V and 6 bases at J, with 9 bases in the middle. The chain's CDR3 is CASSYQGNGYTF. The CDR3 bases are TGTGCCAGCAGCTACCAGGGTAATGGCTACACCTTC.

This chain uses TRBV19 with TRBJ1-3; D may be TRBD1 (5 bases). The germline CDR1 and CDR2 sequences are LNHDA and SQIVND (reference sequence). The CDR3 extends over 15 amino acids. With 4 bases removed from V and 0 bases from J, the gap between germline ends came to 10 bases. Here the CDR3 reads CASSTRQNSGNTIYF. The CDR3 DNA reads TGTGCCAGTAGTACTAGACAGAACTCTGGAAACACCATATATTTT.

The CDR3 reads CASRGQGLYEQYF. The CDR3 region has the DNA TGCGCCAGCAGAGGACAGGGTCTGTACGAGCAGTACTTC. The rearrangement uses TRBV5-1 and TRBJ2-7, with 8 positions matching TRBD1. The ends lost 5 bases at V and 4 bases at J; junction bases unmatched: 5. Germline V gene data show CDR1 as SGHRS and CDR2 as YFSETQ. The CDR3 sequence is 13 residues long.

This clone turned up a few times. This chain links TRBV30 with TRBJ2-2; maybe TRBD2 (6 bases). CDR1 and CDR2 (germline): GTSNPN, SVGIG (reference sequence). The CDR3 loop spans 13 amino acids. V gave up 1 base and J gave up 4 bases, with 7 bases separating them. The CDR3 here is CAWSGDFTGELFF. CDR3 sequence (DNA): TGTGCCTGGAGTGGGGACTTCACCGGGGAGCTGTTTTTT.

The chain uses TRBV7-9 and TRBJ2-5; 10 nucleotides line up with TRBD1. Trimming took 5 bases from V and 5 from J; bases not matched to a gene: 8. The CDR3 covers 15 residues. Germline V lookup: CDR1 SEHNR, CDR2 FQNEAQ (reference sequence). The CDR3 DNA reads TGTGCCAGCAGCAAAACTTGGACAGGGGGGGAGACCCAGTACTTC. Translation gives CASSKTWTGGETQYF. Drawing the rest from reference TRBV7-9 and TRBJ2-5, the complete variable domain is DTGVSQNPRHKITKRGQNVTFRCDPISEHNRLYWYRQTLGQGPEFLTYFQNEAQLEKSRLLSDRFSAERPKGSFSTLEIQRTEQGDSAMYLCASSKTWTGGETQYFGPGTRLLVL.

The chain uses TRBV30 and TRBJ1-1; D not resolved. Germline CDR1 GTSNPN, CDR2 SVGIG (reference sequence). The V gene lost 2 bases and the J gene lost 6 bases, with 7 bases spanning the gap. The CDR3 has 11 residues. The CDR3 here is CAWSSRAEAFF. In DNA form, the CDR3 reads TGTGCCTGGAGTTCGCGGGCTGAAGCTTTCTTT.

The CDR3 is CAWSSGTDYEAFF. The CDR3 DNA reads TGTGCCTGGAGCTCCGGGACAGATTATGAAGCTTTCTTT. The rearrangement joins TRBV30 to TRBJ1-1; 7 bases align to TRBD1. The CDR3 is 13 residues long. Germline CDR1 reads GTSNPN; CDR2 reads SVGIG (reference sequence). V dropped 3 bases and J dropped 7; count of bases not matched to a gene: 8.

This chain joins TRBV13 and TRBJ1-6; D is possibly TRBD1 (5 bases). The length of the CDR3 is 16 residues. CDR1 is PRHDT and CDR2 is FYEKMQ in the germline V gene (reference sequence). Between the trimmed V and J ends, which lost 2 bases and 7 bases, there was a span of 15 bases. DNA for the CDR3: TGTGCCAGCAGCTTAAGAGGGACGGGAGGAAATTCACCCCTCCACTTT. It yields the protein CASSLRGTGGNSPLHF. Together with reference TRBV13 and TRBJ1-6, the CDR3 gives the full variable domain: AAGVIQSPRHLIKEKRETATLKCYPIPRHDTVYWYQQGPGQDPQFLISFYEKMQSDKGSIPDRFSAQQFSDYHSELNMSSLELGDSALYFCASSLRGTGGNSPLHFGNGTRLTVT.

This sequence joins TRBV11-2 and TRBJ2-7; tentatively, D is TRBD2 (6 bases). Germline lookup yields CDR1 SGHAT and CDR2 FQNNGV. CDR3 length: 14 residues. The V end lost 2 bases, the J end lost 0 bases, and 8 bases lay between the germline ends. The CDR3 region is CASSLTGSSYEQYF. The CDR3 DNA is TGTGCCAGCAGCTTAACCGGGAGCTCCTACGAGCAGTACTTC.

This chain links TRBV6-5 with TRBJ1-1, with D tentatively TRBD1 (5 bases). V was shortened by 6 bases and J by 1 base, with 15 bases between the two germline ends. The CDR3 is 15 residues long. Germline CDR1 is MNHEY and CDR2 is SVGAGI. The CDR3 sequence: CASSQARGGNTEAFF. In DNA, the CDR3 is TGTGCCAGCAGCCAAGCGCGGGGGGGGAACACTGAAGCTTTCTTT.

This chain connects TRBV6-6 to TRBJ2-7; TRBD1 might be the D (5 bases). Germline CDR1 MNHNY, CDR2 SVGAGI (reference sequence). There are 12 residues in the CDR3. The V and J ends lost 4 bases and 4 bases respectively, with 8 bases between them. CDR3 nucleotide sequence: TGTGCCAGCAGTTCGAACAGGTACGAGCAGTACTTC. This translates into CASSSNRYEQYF.

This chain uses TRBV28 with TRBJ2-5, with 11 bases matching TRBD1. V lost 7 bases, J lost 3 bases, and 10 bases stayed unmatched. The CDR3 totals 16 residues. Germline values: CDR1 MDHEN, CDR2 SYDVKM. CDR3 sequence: CASTEGQGDVKETQYF. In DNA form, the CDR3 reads TGTGCCAGCACCGAGGGACAGGGGGACGTGAAAGAGACCCAGTACTTC. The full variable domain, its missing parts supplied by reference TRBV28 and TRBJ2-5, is DVKVTQSSRYLVKRTGEKVFLECVQDMDHENMFWYRQDPGLGLRLIYFSYDVKMKEKGDIPEGYSVSREKKERFSLILESASTNQTSMYLCASTEGQGDVKETQYFGPGTRLLVL.

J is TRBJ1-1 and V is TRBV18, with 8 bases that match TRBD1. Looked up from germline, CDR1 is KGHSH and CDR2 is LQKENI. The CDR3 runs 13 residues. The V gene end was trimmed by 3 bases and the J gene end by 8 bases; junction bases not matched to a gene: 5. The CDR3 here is CASSPDRELEAFF. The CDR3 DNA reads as TGTGCCAGCTCACCGGACAGGGAACTAGAAGCTTTCTTT.

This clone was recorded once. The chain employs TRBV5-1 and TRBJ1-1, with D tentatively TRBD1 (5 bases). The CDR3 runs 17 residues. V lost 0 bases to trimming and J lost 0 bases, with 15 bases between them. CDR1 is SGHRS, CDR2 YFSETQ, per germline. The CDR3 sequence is CASSLGRGGAMNTEAFF. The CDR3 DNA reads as TGCGCCAGCAGCTTGGGGAGGGGAGGCGCCATGAACACTGAAGCTTTCTTT.

The CDR3 DNA is TGTGCCCTGGAGGAACCCAGGGGCCGCTGGAACACTGAAGCTTTCTTT. Protein: CALEEPRGRWNTEAFF. This rearrangement joins TRBV30 to TRBJ1-1; D possibly corresponds to TRBD1 (6 bases). Trimming took off 8 bases at V and 1 base at J, with 23 bases between the two ends. The germline V gene encodes CDR1 GTSNPN and CDR2 SVGIG (reference sequence). The CDR3 runs 16 residues.

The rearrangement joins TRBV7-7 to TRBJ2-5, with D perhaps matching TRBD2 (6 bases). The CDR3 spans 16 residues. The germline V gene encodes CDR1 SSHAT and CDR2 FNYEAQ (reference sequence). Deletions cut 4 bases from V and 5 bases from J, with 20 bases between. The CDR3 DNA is TGTGCCAGCAGCTGGCGGGACGAATTAAGATCGGAGACCCAGTACTTC. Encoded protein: CASSWRDELRSETQYF.

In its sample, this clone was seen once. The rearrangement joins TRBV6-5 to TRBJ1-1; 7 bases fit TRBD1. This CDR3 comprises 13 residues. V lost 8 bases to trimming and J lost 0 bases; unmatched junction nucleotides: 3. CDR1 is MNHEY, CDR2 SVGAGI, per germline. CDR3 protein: CASRQGLNTEAFF. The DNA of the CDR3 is TGTGCCAGCCGACAGGGTTTGAACACTGAAGCTTTCTTT.

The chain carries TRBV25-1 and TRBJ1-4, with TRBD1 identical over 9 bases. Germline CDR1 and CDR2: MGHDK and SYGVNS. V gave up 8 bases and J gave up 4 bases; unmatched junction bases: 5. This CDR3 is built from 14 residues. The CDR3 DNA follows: TGTGCCAGCGGGGACAGGGCGGGTAATGAAAAACTGTTTTTT. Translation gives CASGDRAGNEKLFF. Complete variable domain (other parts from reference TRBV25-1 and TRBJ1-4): EADIYQTPRYLVIGTGKKITLECSQTMGHDKMYWYQQDPGMELHLIHYSYGVNSTEKGDLSSESTVSRIRTEHFPLTLESARPSHTSQYLCASGDRAGNEKLFFGSGTQLSVL.

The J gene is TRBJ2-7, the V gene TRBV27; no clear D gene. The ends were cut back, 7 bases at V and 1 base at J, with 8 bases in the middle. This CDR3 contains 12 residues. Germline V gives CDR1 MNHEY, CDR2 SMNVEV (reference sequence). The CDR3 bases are TGTGCCAGCATGGCGGCTTCCTACGAGCAGTACTTC. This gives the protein CASMAASYEQYF.

CDR3 DNA sequence: TGTGCCAGCAGCCGACAGGTTAACGAGCAGTACTTC. This codes for CASSRQVNEQYF. J is TRBJ2-7 and V is TRBV7-8; TRBD1 might be the D (6 bases). CDR3 size: 12 residues. Germline CDR1 SGHVS, CDR2 FQNEAQ. The germline V and J ends were trimmed by 5 bases and 5 bases, with 10 bases remaining between them.

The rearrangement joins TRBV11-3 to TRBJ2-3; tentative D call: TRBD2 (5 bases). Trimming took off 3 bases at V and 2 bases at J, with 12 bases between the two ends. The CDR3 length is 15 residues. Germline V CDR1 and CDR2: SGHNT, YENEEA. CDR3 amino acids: CASSLGTGNTDTQYF. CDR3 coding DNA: TGTGCCAGCAGCTTGGGTACGGGAAACACAGATACGCAGTATTTT.

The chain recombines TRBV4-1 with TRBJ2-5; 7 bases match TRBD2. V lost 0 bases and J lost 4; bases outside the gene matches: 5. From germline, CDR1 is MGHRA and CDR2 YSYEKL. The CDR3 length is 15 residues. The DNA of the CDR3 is TGCGCCAGCAGCCAAGAGGAGCGGGATACAGAGACCCAGTACTTC. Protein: CASSQEERDTETQYF.

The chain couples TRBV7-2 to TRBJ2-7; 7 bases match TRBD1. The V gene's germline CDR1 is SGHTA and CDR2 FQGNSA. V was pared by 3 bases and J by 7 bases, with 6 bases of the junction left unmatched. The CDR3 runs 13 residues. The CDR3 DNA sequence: TGTGCCAGCAGCTTGGGGACAGCTAGGGAGCAGTACTTC. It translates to CASSLGTAREQYF.

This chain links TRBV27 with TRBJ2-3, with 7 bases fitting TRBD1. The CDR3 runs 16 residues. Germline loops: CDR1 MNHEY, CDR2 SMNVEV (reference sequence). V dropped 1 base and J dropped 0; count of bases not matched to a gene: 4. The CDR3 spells CASSLWGQLSTDTQYF. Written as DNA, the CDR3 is TGTGCCAGCAGTTTATGGGGACAGCTCAGCACAGATACGCAGTATTTT.

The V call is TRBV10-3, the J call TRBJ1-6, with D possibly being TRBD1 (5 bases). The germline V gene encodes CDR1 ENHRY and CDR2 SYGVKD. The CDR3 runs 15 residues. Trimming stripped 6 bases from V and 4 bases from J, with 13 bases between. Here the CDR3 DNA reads TGTGCCATCAGCGATGACCAGGGTTATAATTCACCCCTCCACTTT. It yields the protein CAISDDQGYNSPLHF.